This T cell receptor (beta chain) appears in the sequencing data of a study of regulatory T cells in long-lasting Graves disease (dated by TCRdb to about 2021). For the wider study: Persistent Graves' disease meant more than 5 years of antithyroid drug treatment with TSH receptor autoantibodies that stayed positive. The study took place in China and was registered as a clinical trial. Persistent Graves' disease patients in the clinical cohort had taken antithyroid drugs for roughly ten years on average. Persistent Graves' disease patients were compared with newly diagnosed Graves' disease patients by peripheral blood TCR sequencing and RNA sequencing. A total of approximately 35 samples underwent TCR sequencing: around 13 from persistent and around 20 from newly diagnosed Graves' disease patients.

The full study reports these points: Patients with persistent disease shared more public clonotypes (around 2,500) than newly diagnosed patients did (966). Sequencing and analysis were limited to the TCR beta chain. Persistent Graves' disease patients showed lower TCR Shannon entropy and fewer highly expanded clones than newly diagnosed patients, suggesting clonal expansion. Only peripheral blood was studied, because thyroid tissue, the primary lesion, was inaccessible. The authors acknowledged the small sample size as a limitation that may reduce accuracy. Preferential use of TRBV28, TRBJ1-2 and TRBJ2-5 was observed in persistent disease, whereas TRBV20-1 and TRBJ2-1 were favored in newly diagnosed disease.

In the paper's terms, the time point label means: persistent/refractory GD, antithyroid drugs over 5 years with positive TRAb. For both TCR sequencing and RNA sequencing, RNA was extracted from PBMCs in TRIzol. The diagnosis of Graves' disease was made according to American Thyroid Association guidelines. Patients for the study were recruited at an endocrinology department in Xi'an, China. Each patient gave 8.5 to 9.5 milliliters of peripheral blood, collected in an EDTA anticoagulant tube. Ficoll Paque Plus density gradient separation was used to isolate PBMCs, and no further T cell sorting was performed. An Agilent 2100 Bioanalyzer and agarose gel were used to check RNA quality, while a NanoDrop 2000 measured RNA concentration. Libraries were prepared through multiplex PCR. For sequencing, an Illumina HiSeq 4000 was employed. iRepertoire HTBI primers and Arm-PCR amplification of CDR3 regions were used to construct TCR beta libraries. Before sequencing, the PCR products went through gel purification. Per the authors' processing: Gene usage analysis of CDR3 amino acid clonotypes used the roughly 60 TRBV and 14 to 15 TRBJ segments found across samples. COPE and FqMerger were used to merge filtered high-quality paired reads into contigs. BLAST was used to align contigs to the IMGT TRBV, TRBD and TRBJ reference genes, and CDR3 was defined following IMGT. Any clonotype with a frequency above 0.1% was classified as a highly expanded clone. Shannon entropy served as the measure of repertoire diversity, while the Gini coefficient captured V-J evenness. A clonotype found in more than one individual was treated as public. TCRdb trimmed the raw reads at Q25, called clones with MiXCR and kept productive beta chains. One record per CDR3 amino acid sequence lists the most common genes and DNA. The V and J calls come from TCRdb's annotation, not from the publication. Within this sample are hundreds of thousands of distinct CDR3 sequences, with roughly a fifth of them counted one time only. The ten largest account for more than 13% of the sample.

CDR1 and CDR2 are drawn from the germline V gene (reference sequence): SEHNR, FQNEAQ. V is pared back by 4 bases and J by 4 bases, with 13 bases lying between the germline termini. The CDR3 sequence holds 15 residues, the cysteine and phenylalanine included. The read is trimmed to its CDR3 DNA, 45 bases read in frame from base 1. Of note for this clonotype: It has no known antigen specificity. Base-call qualities are not available, and no considerably larger clone is one nucleotide away.

The clonotype originates from a female donor with Graves disease. Sequencing used peripheral blood mononuclear cells (PBMCs), obtained when the disease was refractory, from a patient treated with antithyroid drugs. The sequence is built from TRBV7-9 and TRBJ1-4, with a weak D call of TRBD1 (6 bases match). The CDR3 protein: CASSSGVLINEKLFF. The nucleotides are TGTGCCAGCAGCTCAGGGGTGCTGATTAATGAAAAACTGTTTTTT.